One sample yielded the 7 T cell receptor beta chains listed below, sequenced in a study of OX40 agonist ivuxolimab in advanced cancers. The method was the immunoSEQ multiplex PCR assay. TCRdb took this table from immuneACCESS and kept in-frame rearrangements with V and J called. Such tables lack part of the clones; where checked against another copy, unresolved V genes explain under half of the gap, and the rest is unexplained. This sample gives 58,000 or so clones in total; about 85% of them show up just once. About 4.5% of the sample is taken by the ten largest. Material: CD4+ or CD8+ T cells sorted from blood, obtained in a trial of the OX40 agonist ivuxolimab. Receptors were obtained from an adult with an advanced solid tumor such as melanoma, head and neck, liver or kidney cancer.

CDR3 coding DNA: TGTGCCAGCAGTTCGTTAGCGGAAGTGAACAATGAGCAGTTCTTC. This gives the protein CASSSLAEVNNEQFF. V and J are TRBV28 and TRBJ2-1; weak D call: TRBD2 (6 bases). The CDR3 is 15 residues long. Trimming took off 4 bases at V and 5 bases at J, with 15 bases between the two ends. In germline, CDR1 is MDHEN, CDR2 SYDVKM.

Comments on this clone: One junction end does not reproduce the germline sequence, and a read error may be involved. The rearrangement joins TRBV18 to TRBJ1-6; no definite D call. Germline-derived CDR1 and CDR2 are KGHSH and LQKENI. The length of the CDR3 is 13 residues. CDR3: CASSPAYDSPLHF. CDR3 in DNA: TGTGCCAGCTCACCAGCCTATGATTCACCCCTCCACTTT.

This clone has just one count. This chain connects TRBV4-1 to TRBJ2-2; the D is unclear. Trimming removed 0 bases at V and 4 bases at J, with 15 bases between. CDR3 length equals 17 residues. The germline CDR1 and CDR2 sequences are MGHRA and YSYEKL. CDR3 sequence (DNA): TGCGCCAGCAGCCAAGAAGACCCGGTGTGGAGCACCGGGGAGCTGTTTTTT. Amino acid sequence: CASSQEDPVWSTGELFF.

This clone occurred a few times. The rearrangement links TRBV19 to TRBJ1-1; possibly TRBD1 for D (5 bases). Germline assignment: CDR1 LNHDA and CDR2 SQIVND (reference sequence). CDR3 length equals 14 residues. V lost 3 bases, J lost 6 bases, and 14 bases lay in between. The CDR3 protein is CASSIQGEGAEAFF. The CDR3 DNA follows: TGTGCCAGTAGTATTCAGGGAGAAGGGGCTGAAGCTTTCTTT.

The genes are TRBV5-1 and TRBJ1-3; D is undetermined. The CDR3 consists of 15 residues. V lost 0 bases, J lost 0 bases, and 7 bases lay in between. Germline lookup yields CDR1 SGHRS and CDR2 YFSETQ. CDR3 in amino acids: CASSLAGNSGNTIYF. CDR3 sequence (DNA): TGCGCCAGCAGCTTGGCCGGGAACTCTGGAAACACCATATATTTT.

The chain combines TRBV19 with TRBJ1-5; 12 nucleotides agree with TRBD1. Germline CDR1 and CDR2: LNHDA and SQIVND (reference sequence). The junction had 6 bases not matched to a gene; V was cut back by 8 bases and J by 4 bases. The CDR3 has 15 amino acids. CDR3 DNA sequence: TGTGCCAGTCGGGACAGGGGGCAAGGGAATCAGCCCCAGCATTTT. Amino acid sequence: CASRDRGQGNQPQHF.

Written as DNA, the CDR3 is TGTGCCAGCAGTGAGGCAGCGGGGAGAAATGAGCAGTTCTTC. Encoded protein: CASSEAAGRNEQFF. The V gene is TRBV6-4, the J gene TRBJ2-1; 7 nucleotides line up with TRBD2. The V segment lost 3 bases and the J segment 7 bases; nucleotides outside the gene matches: 6. There are 14 residues in the CDR3. The germline gives CDR1 MRHNA, CDR2 SNTAGT.